The sample holds many counts of the clone carrying this T cell receptor (beta chain). Its antigen is undetermined. The data originate from a study of T cells after yellow fever vaccination. 5'RACE template switching added a universal primer site and UMIs to TCR cDNA. TCRdb called the 5' RACE reads again in MiXCR, with one record for every CDR3 protein. The table has about 320,000 distinct CDR3 sequences, 3.5% to 4.5% seen once. General study results and limits: Contaminants from the bulk population, in the form of abundant clonotypes, could be found in FACS-sorted repertoires. Although most clonotypes did not, a small share appeared in both CD4 and CD8 compartments. Post-booster reappearance was seen for most primary-vaccination clones (96% CD4, around 88% CD8).

This CDR3 contains 13 residues. Between the trimmed V and J ends, which lost 3 bases and 0 bases, there was a span of 6 bases. In germline, CDR1 is DFQATT, CDR2 SNEGSKA (reference sequence). The sample was PBMCs, taken 15 days after the yellow fever booster vaccination. The chain uses TRBV20-1 and TRBJ2-4; no reliable D call. The clonotype comes from a man aged 18 to 30 who received the YFV17D yellow fever vaccine. The DNA for the CDR3 is TGCAGTGCTAGTCGGCTAGCCAAAAACATTCAGTACTTC. It encodes CSASRLAKNIQYF.